These 27 T cell receptor beta chains share one sample of origin, sequenced in a study of blood T cell repertoires in COVID-19 (dated by TCRdb to between 2020 and 2021). Receptor amplification or capture employed the immunoSEQ multiplex PCR assay. What TCRdb holds here is the immuneACCESS table cut down to in-frame rearrangements. Part of the clones is not present; checked against another copy, under half of the missing clones reflect an unresolved V gene, and the others are unexplained. In all, the sample holds about 400,000 clones, and nearly 90% of those were seen once. The ten largest clonotypes hold just under 2% of the sample. The specimen sequenced was PBMCs or T cells enriched from blood (not recorded which). The receptors were gathered from a woman under 30 with acute COVID-19.

The chain links TRBV3-1 (or the pseudogene TRBV3-2) to TRBJ1-2, with TRBD1 identical over 9 bases. The junction had 14 bases not matched to a gene; V was cut back by 0 bases and J by 6 bases. The germline CDR1 and CDR2 sequences are LGHDT and YNNKEL (reference sequence). The CDR3 covers 18 residues. The CDR3 DNA reads TGTGCCAGCAGCCAAGATGTTTTACAGGGGGCGCCGAGTGATGGCTACACCTTC. This gives the protein CASSQDVLQGAPSDGYTF.

The chain is built from TRBV7-6 and TRBJ1-2; perhaps TRBD1 as D (6 bases). CDR3 length equals 14 residues. The V end lost 4 bases, the J end lost 6 bases, and 15 bases lay between the germline ends. Per the germline V gene, CDR1 is SGHVS and CDR2 is FNYEAQ. CDR3: CASSSLDSGHGYTF. DNA for the CDR3: TGTGCCAGCAGCTCCCTGGACAGCGGCCATGGCTACACCTTC.

The V gene is TRBV14, the J gene TRBJ2-7; D unclear. Deletions cut 4 bases from V and 2 bases from J, with 12 bases between. Per the germline V gene, CDR1 is SGHDN and CDR2 is FVKESK. This CDR3 has 14 residues. In nucleotides, the CDR3 is TGTGCCAGCAGCCCAAGATACTTAACCTACGAGCAGTACTTC. Its protein is CASSPRYLTYEQYF.

A few counts support this clone. The chain couples TRBV4-2 to TRBJ1-1; D not resolved. CDR1 is LGHNA and CDR2 is YNFKEQ in the germline V gene. The V end lost 2 bases, the J end lost 5 bases, and 15 bases lay between the germline ends. This CDR3 comprises 15 residues. In DNA form, the CDR3 reads TGTGCCAGCAGCCAAAGCGACCGCGGAAGGACTGAAGCTTTCTTT. Its translation: CASSQSDRGRTEAFF.

V gene TRBV19 combines with J gene TRBJ2-2; 14 bases are a match to TRBD2. This CDR3 is built from 16 residues. CDR1 is LNHDA, CDR2 SQIVND, per germline (reference sequence). Unmatched junction bases numbered 10, after V lost 8 bases and J lost 8 bases. The CDR3 reads CASRLTGTSGSGELFF. In DNA, the CDR3 is TGTGCCAGTCGGCTAACTGGGACTAGCGGGAGTGGGGAGCTGTTTTTT.

V usage is TRBV19 and J usage is TRBJ1-5; D possibly corresponds to TRBD1 (6 bases). Trimming cost V 6 bases and J 9 bases, with 15 bases left between them. In germline, CDR1 is LNHDA, CDR2 SQIVND (reference sequence). This CDR3 has 13 residues. The CDR3, as DNA: TGTGCCAGTAGGTACAGGGCGTCATGGCCCCAGCATTTT. It translates to CASRYRASWPQHF.

The chain employs TRBV24-1 and TRBJ1-2; D gene ambiguous. The germline gives CDR1 KGHDR, CDR2 SFDVKD. The CDR3 extends over 12 amino acids. The V and J ends lost 4 bases and 4 bases respectively, with 6 bases between them. The CDR3 is CATSDGLYGYTF. In DNA, the CDR3 is TGTGCCACCAGTGACGGACTCTATGGCTACACCTTC.

This clone was detected once. J is TRBJ1-3 and V is TRBV9; D is ambiguous. The germline V gene encodes CDR1 SGDLS and CDR2 YYNGEE. V lost 7 bases and J lost 5, with 7 bases in between. The CDR3 runs to 11 residues. The CDR3 loop is CASGPRNTIYF. CDR3 sequence (DNA): TGTGCCAGCGGGCCGAGAAACACCATATATTTT.

A few counts support this clone. V is TRBV5-1 and J is TRBJ2-5, with D perhaps TRBD1 (6 bases). This CDR3 comprises 14 residues. Germline CDR1 reads SGHRS; CDR2 reads YFSETQ. With 5 bases removed from V and 2 bases from J, the gap between germline ends came to 13 bases. The CDR3 nucleotides read TGCGCCAGCAGATCAGGACAGACTCAAGAGACCCAGTACTTC. It codes for CASRSGQTQETQYF.

A few counts support this clone. The DNA of the CDR3 is TGTGCCAGCAGTCACAGACAGTATCCAAGCTCTGGGGCCAACGTCCTGACTTTC. Protein sequence: CASSHRQYPSSGANVLTF. J is TRBJ2-6 and V is TRBV5-6; possible D gene TRBD1, 5 bases. The V end lost 5 bases, the J end lost 0 bases, and 18 bases lay between the germline ends. In germline, CDR1 is SGHDT, CDR2 YYEEEE. The CDR3 totals 18 residues.

This rearrangement joins TRBV9 to TRBJ2-1; D is possibly TRBD2 (6 bases). CDR1 is SGDLS and CDR2 is YYNGEE in the germline V gene. This CDR3 is built from 15 residues. Trimming left V 4 bases short and J 0 bases short, with 11 bases between. CDR3 nucleotide sequence: TGTGCCAGCAGCCTGGAGGGGAGCTCCTACAATGAGCAGTTCTTC. Residues: CASSLEGSSYNEQFF.

V and J are TRBV5-1 and TRBJ1-4; the D gene is possibly TRBD1 (5 bases). There are 14 residues in the CDR3. CDR1 is SGHRS, CDR2 YFSETQ, per germline. The V gene lost 0 bases and the J gene lost 5 bases, with 8 bases spanning the gap. The CDR3 DNA reads TGCGCCAGCAGCTTGGCAGGGTTCAATGAAAAACTGTTTTTT. This codes for CASSLAGFNEKLFF.

The rearrangement joins TRBV10-3 to TRBJ1-4; possible D gene TRBD1, 5 bases. The germline V and J ends were trimmed by 3 bases and 5 bases, with 10 bases remaining between them. The V gene's germline CDR1 is ENHRY and CDR2 SYGVKD. The CDR3 is 14 residues long. CDR3 sequence (DNA): TGTGCCATCAGTGACGGGGGGAAGAATGAAAAACTGTTTTTT. This translates into CAISDGGKNEKLFF.

With respect to this clone: Other DNA sequences within the sample encode an identical CDR3. The chain recombines TRBV19 with TRBJ1-1, with TRBD1 matching 7 bases. The junction had 1 base not matched to a gene; V was cut back by 5 bases and J by 1 base. In germline, CDR1 is LNHDA, CDR2 SQIVND (reference sequence). The CDR3 loop spans 13 amino acids. As DNA, the CDR3 is TGTGCCAGTAGTCGGGACAGGAACACTGAAGCTTTCTTT. It codes for CASSRDRNTEAFF.

The rearrangement links TRBV6-5 to TRBJ2-7, with TRBD2 matching over 8 bases. The germline CDR1 and CDR2 sequences are MNHEY and SVGAGI. This CDR3 has 15 residues. V shed 2 bases and J 7 bases; nucleotides not matched to a gene: 10. The CDR3 DNA reads as TGTGCCAGCAGTTACGCGCCGGGACTAGGGAAAGAGCAGTACTTC. Translated, it gives CASSYAPGLGKEQYF.

The gene calls are TRBV6-4 and TRBJ2-3; TRBD2 is a possible D gene (6 bases). Trimming left V 6 bases short and J 5 bases short, with 15 bases between. This CDR3 comprises 14 residues. The germline CDR1 and CDR2 sequences are MRHNA and SNTAGT. The CDR3 DNA follows: TGTGCCAGCAGCCCCGGGAGCCAGCGAGATACGCAGTATTTT. Protein sequence: CASSPGSQRDTQYF.

This sequence joins TRBV4-1 and TRBJ1-2, with 8 bases that match TRBD1. The CDR3 runs 16 residues. From germline, CDR1 is MGHRA and CDR2 YSYEKL. The V gene end was trimmed by 1 base and the J gene end by 2 bases; junction bases not matched to a gene: 6. As DNA, the CDR3 is TGCGCCAGCAGCCAAGTCTTCCGGGACAGGAACTATGGCTACACCTTC. Protein product: CASSQVFRDRNYGYTF.

This clone was seen just once. The chain couples TRBV6-5 to TRBJ1-4, with D maybe TRBD1 (6 bases). Germline values: CDR1 MNHEY, CDR2 SVGAGI. This CDR3 has 14 residues. V lost 2 bases to trimming and J lost 10 bases, with 14 bases between them. CDR3 nucleotide sequence: TGTGCCAGCAGTTACGGAAGGGACATTGGAAAACTGTTTTTT. Its translation is CASSYGRDIGKLFF.

J is TRBJ1-1 and V is TRBV19, with D possibly being TRBD1 (6 bases). This CDR3 has 11 amino acids. Germline loops: CDR1 LNHDA, CDR2 SQIVND (reference sequence). V was clipped by 6 bases and J by 9 bases, with 11 bases between them. CDR3 residues: CASRTGGKAFF. The CDR3 coding sequence is TGTGCCAGTAGGACAGGTGGGAAAGCTTTCTTT. Full variable domain (outside the CDR3, taken from reference TRBV19 and TRBJ1-1): DGGITQSPKYLFRKEGQNVTLSCEQNLNHDAMYWYRQDPGQGLRLIYYSQIVNDFQKGDIAEGYSVSREKKESFPLTVTSAQKNPTAFYLCASRTGGKAFFGQGTRLTVV.

This clone has only one observation. This chain joins TRBV7-2 and TRBJ2-2, with TRBD1 as a possible D gene (5 bases). Germline V gene data show CDR1 as SGHTA and CDR2 as FQGNSA. The CDR3 is 14 amino acids. V was trimmed by 3 bases and J by 5 bases, leaving 10 bases between them. The CDR3: CASSLGLTTGELFF. The CDR3 bases are TGTGCCAGCAGCTTGGGGCTCACTACCGGGGAGCTGTTTTTT.

The chain is built from TRBV6-5 and TRBJ1-2; D uncertain. From germline, CDR1 is MNHEY and CDR2 SVGAGI. This CDR3 is 15 amino acids long. V lost 2 bases and J 1 base, leaving 11 bases between the germline ends. The DNA of the CDR3 is TGTGCCAGCAGTTACGGAAACAGTTTTAACTATGGCTACACCTTC. Residues: CASSYGNSFNYGYTF.

This chain connects TRBV29-1 to TRBJ2-7; D is possibly TRBD1 (7 bases). Germline assignment: CDR1 SQVTM and CDR2 ANQGSEA. V lost 2 bases and J 7 bases, leaving 15 bases between the germline ends. The CDR3 totals 13 residues. CDR3 DNA sequence: TGCAGCGTTGAATCGGCAGGGGGGTTAGAGCAGTACTTC. This codes for CSVESAGGLEQYF.

CDR3: CASSYSRRDTQYF. The CDR3 nucleotides read TGTGCCAGCAGTTACTCAAGGAGAGATACGCAGTATTTT. The V gene is TRBV6-2 or TRBV6-3, the J gene TRBJ2-3; no clear D. V shed 0 bases and J shed 5 bases, with 6 bases lying between them. Per germline, CDR1 MNHEY and CDR2 SVGEGT. The CDR3 is 13 amino acids.

The V gene is TRBV19, the J gene TRBJ1-6; D gene uncertain. Per germline, CDR1 LNHDA and CDR2 SQIVND (reference sequence). V was trimmed by 2 bases and J by 6 bases, leaving 17 bases between them. The CDR3 contains 17 residues. The CDR3 sequence: CASSIRRARLGNSPLHF. CDR3 coding DNA: TGTGCCAGTAGTATACGGAGGGCGAGACTTGGTAATTCACCCCTCCACTTT. The complete variable domain, with remaining parts taken from reference TRBV19 and TRBJ1-6, reads DGGITQSPKYLFRKEGQNVTLSCEQNLNHDAMYWYRQDPGQGLRLIYYSQIVNDFQKGDIAEGYSVSREKKESFPLTVTSAQKNPTAFYLCASSIRRARLGNSPLHFGNGTRLTVT.

This clone has just a few counts. The chain links TRBV13 to TRBJ1-3; maybe TRBD1 (6 bases). This CDR3 contains 13 residues. Germline V gene lookup returns CDR1 PRHDT and CDR2 FYEKMQ (reference sequence). V gave up 4 bases and J gave up 4 bases, with 8 bases separating them. The CDR3 protein is CASSSGQGNTIYF. Here the CDR3 DNA reads TGTGCCAGCAGCTCTGGACAGGGAAACACCATATATTTT.

This chain links TRBV15 with TRBJ1-5; D unclear. The germline V and J ends were trimmed by 0 bases and 4 bases, with 7 bases remaining between them. Germline V CDR1 and CDR2: LNHNV, YYDKDF (reference sequence). The CDR3 totals 14 residues. CDR3 sequence (DNA): TGTGCCACCAGCAGAGATAGCCAAAATCAGCCCCAGCATTTT. Amino acid sequence: CATSRDSQNQPQHF.

V gene TRBV7-8 combines with J gene TRBJ1-2, with D unresolved. Trimming took 5 bases from V and 2 from J, leaving 18 bases between them. This CDR3 comprises 16 residues. Germline V gene lookup returns CDR1 SGHVS and CDR2 FQNEAQ. DNA of the CDR3: TGTGCCAGCAGCCGCGAGCAGGTGGGCTTAAACTATGGCTACACCTTC. This translates into CASSREQVGLNYGYTF.